This T cell receptor (beta chain) was obtained from a study of cytomegalovirus exposure and HLA in healthy donors. Whole-study results and caveats: Indistinguishable V segments, including TRBV6-2 and TRBV6-3, were excluded. Available immune exposure information covered CMV serostatus only. There were about 160 TCR beta chains listed as cytomegalovirus-associated. A later analysis appeared to link common viral pathogens to several of the most significant clusters.

About this clone itself: Its antigen is undetermined.

The CDR3 has 14 residues. CDR1 SGHDT and CDR2 YYEEEE come from the germline V gene. Trimming took 4 bases from V and 2 from J; bases not matched to a gene: 1. It was with 60 Vbeta and 13 Jbeta primers that the PCR ran. Profiled with immunoSEQ multiplex PCR; TCRdb holds only in-frame clones, not every one. The data contain about 120,000 clones, 77% of them singletons. The chain recombines TRBV5-6 with TRBJ2-1; TRBD1 agrees at 9 bases. This TCR came from a man between 18 and 29 years old in good health and CMV-seropositive. What was sequenced was PBMCs. In DNA, the CDR3 is TGTGCCAGCAGCCGGACAGGGGCCTACAATGAGCAGTTCTTC. This sequence encodes CASSRTGAYNEQFF.